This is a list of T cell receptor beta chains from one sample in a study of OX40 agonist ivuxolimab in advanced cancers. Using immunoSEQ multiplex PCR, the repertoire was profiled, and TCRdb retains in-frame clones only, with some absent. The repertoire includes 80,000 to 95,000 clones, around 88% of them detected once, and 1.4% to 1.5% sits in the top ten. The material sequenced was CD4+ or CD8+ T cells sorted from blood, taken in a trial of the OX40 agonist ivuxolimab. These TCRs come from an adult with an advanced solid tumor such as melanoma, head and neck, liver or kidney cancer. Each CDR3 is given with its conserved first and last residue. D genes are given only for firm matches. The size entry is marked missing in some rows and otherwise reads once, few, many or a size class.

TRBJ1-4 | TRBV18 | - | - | CASSIAQATNEKLFF | TGTGCCAGCTCTATTGCCCAGGCAACTAATGAAAAACTGTTTTTT
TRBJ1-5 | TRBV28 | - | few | CASSFNGGDNQPQHF | TGTGCCAGCAGTTTCAATGGGGGTGATAATCAGCCCCAGCATTTT
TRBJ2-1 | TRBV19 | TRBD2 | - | CASSIRSSGSSYNEQFF | TGTGCCAGTAGTATAAGGTCTAGCGGGAGCTCCTACAATGAGCAGTTCTTC
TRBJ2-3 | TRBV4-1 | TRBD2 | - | CASSQAGRSGRASTDTQYF | TGCGCCAGCAGCCAAGCCGGGCGTAGCGGGAGGGCCAGCACAGATACGCAGTATTTT
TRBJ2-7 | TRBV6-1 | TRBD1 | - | CATEYARTGAYEQYF | TGTGCCACCGAATACGCCCGGACAGGTGCCTACGAGCAGTACTTC
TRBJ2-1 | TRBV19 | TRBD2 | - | CASSLAGDGVGQFF | TGTGCCAGTAGTCTAGCGGGAGACGGAGTCGGGCAGTTCTTC
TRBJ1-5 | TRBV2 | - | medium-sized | CASTTSTGFSNQPQHF | TGTGCCAGCACCACTAGTACAGGTTTTAGCAATCAGCCCCAGCATTTT
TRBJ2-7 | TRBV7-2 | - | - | CASSLSIFTYEQYF | TGTGCCAGCAGCTTGTCCATCTTTACCTACGAGCAGTACTTC
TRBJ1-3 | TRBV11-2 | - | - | CASSPNRMSGNTIYF | TGTGCCAGCAGCCCGAACCGAATGTCTGGAAACACCATATATTTT
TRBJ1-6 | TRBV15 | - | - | CATSRDRAGGNSPLHF | TGTGCCACCAGCAGAGATCGGGCAGGAGGGAATTCACCCCTCCACTTT
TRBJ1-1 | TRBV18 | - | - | CASSRETASTEAFF | TGTGCCAGCTCACGGGAAACAGCCTCCACTGAAGCTTTCTTT
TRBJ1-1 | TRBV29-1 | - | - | CSVGKGPPGTEAFF | TGCAGCGTTGGAAAGGGGCCGCCGGGGACTGAAGCTTTCTTT
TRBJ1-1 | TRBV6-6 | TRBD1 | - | CASRPGQGGNTEAFF | TGTGCCAGCAGACCGGGACAGGGGGGTAACACTGAAGCTTTCTTT
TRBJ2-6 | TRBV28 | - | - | CASSQVSGANVLTF | TGTGCCAGCAGTCAGGTCTCTGGGGCCAACGTCCTGACTTTC
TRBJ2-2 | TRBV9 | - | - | CASSVRTGIRTGELFF | TGTGCCAGCAGCGTAAGAACAGGGATTCGGACCGGGGAGCTGTTTTTT
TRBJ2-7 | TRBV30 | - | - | CAWSPPSIYEQYF | TGTGCCTGGAGCCCTCCCTCAATCTACGAGCAGTACTTC
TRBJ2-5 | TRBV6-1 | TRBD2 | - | CASKPRLAEHEQYF | TGTGCCAGCAAACCCCGACTAGCGGAACATGAGCAGTACTTC
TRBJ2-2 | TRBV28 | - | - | CASSLGGYTGELFF | TGTGCCAGCAGTTTGGGTGGTTACACCGGGGAGCTGTTTTTT
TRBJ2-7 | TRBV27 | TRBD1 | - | CASSSWGQAPYEQYF | TGTGCCAGCAGTTCGTGGGGACAGGCCCCCTACGAGCAGTACTTC
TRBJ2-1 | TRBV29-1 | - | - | CSGGEKWGNEQFF | TGCAGCGGGGGTGAGAAGTGGGGCAATGAGCAGTTCTTC
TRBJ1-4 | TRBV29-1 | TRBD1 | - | CSVGQGEEKLFF | TGCAGCGTTGGACAGGGGGAGGAAAAACTGTTTTTT
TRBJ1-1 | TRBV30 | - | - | CAWSVRGKDTEAFF | TGTGCCTGGAGTGTAAGGGGAAAGGACACTGAAGCTTTCTTT
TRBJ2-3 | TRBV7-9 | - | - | CASSLQIGPTDTQYF | TGTGCCAGCAGCTTACAAATAGGCCCTACAGATACGCAGTATTTT
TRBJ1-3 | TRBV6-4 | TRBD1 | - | CASSGNQGQGGNTIYF | TGTGCCAGCAGTGGAAACCAAGGACAGGGGGGAAACACCATATATTTT
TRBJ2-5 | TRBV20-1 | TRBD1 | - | CSAQRTGPRYF | TGCAGTGCCCAGCGGACAGGGCCCAGGTACTTC
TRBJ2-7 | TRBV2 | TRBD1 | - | CASSRTGSSFEQYF | TGTGCCAGCAGTAGGACAGGGTCTTCCTTCGAGCAGTACTTC
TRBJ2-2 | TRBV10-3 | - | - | CAISPVVANTGELFF | TGTGCCATCAGCCCCGTTGTCGCGAACACCGGGGAGCTGTTTTTT
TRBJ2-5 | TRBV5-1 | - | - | CASSFSGRGVETQYF | TGCGCCAGCAGCTTTTCCGGTCGTGGGGTGGAGACCCAGTACTTC
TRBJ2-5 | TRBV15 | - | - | CATSRGVRGLGETQYF | TGTGCCACCAGCAGAGGGGTTCGGGGCCTCGGAGAGACCCAGTACTTC
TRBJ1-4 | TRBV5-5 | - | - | CASSLDLSQGFF | TGTGCCAGCAGCTTGGACCTATCCCAGGGGTTTTTT
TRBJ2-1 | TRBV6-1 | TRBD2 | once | CASRLAGENNEQFF | TGTGCCAGCAGACTAGCGGGAGAGAACAATGAGCAGTTCTTC
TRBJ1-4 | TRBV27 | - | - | CASSLAGNEKLFF | TGTGCCAGCAGTTTAGCCGGTAATGAAAAACTGTTTTTT
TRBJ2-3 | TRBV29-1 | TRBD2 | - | CSVEGSGRVGTDTQYF | TGCAGCGTTGAGGGTAGCGGGAGAGTGGGCACAGATACGCAGTATTTT
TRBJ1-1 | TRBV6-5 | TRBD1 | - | CASSSQGGTEAFF | TGTGCCAGCAGTTCACAGGGGGGCACTGAAGCTTTCTTT
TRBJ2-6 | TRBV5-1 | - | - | CASGEGGSGANVLTF | TGCGCCAGTGGGGAGGGGGGCTCTGGGGCCAACGTCCTGACTTTC
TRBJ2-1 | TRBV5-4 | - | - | CASSQTGMNHNEQFF | TGTGCCAGCAGCCAAACAGGGATGAATCACAATGAGCAGTTCTTC
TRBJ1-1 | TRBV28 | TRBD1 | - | CASSPPRTGLDTEAFF | TGTGCCAGCAGCCCGCCCCGGACAGGGTTGGACACTGAAGCTTTCTTT
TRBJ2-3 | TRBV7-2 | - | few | CASSLAQGTDTQYF | TGTGCCAGCAGCTTAGCCCAGGGCACAGATACGCAGTATTTT
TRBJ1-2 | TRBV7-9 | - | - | CASLLQGHDGYTF | TGTGCCAGCCTGCTTCAGGGACACGATGGCTACACCTTC
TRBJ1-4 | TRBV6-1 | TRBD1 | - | CASSRDRGEKLFF | TGTGCCAGCAGTAGGGACAGGGGGGAAAAACTGTTTTTT
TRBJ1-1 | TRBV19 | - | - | CASSITHSNTEAFF | TGTGCCAGTAGTATTACTCACTCGAACACTGAAGCTTTCTTT
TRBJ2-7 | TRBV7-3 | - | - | CASSDRWRHEQYF | TGTGCCAGCAGCGACAGGTGGCGCCACGAGCAGTACTTC